This T cell receptor (beta chain) was captured in a study of cytomegalovirus exposure and HLA in healthy donors. About the research overall: From approximately 170 million T cells, an earlier analysis saw 110 million or so unique TCR beta sequences. General study findings and limits: Segments of the TCR beta V type were, in most cases, productive about 87% or about 30% of the time in an earlier analysis.

This clone was detected once. Its cognate antigen is unknown. The PCR had 60 Vbeta and 13 Jbeta primers. Libraries were prepared by immunoSEQ multiplex PCR; TCRdb keeps only in-frame clonotypes and omits some of them. The sample consists of 95,000 to 150,000 clones, about 85% of them appearing once. Per the germline V gene, CDR1 is SQVTM and CDR2 is ANQGSEA. The V gene end was trimmed by 7 bases and the J gene end by 0 bases; junction bases not matched to a gene: 8. The CDR3 is 15 amino acids. The sequence derives from a man aged 50-60 years in good health and CMV-seronegative. V usage is TRBV29-1 and J usage is TRBJ2-2; 7 nucleotides match TRBD2. Sequencing was done on a sample of PBMCs. CDR3 sequence: CSGRIGGANTGELFF. CDR3 nucleotide sequence: TGCAGCGGGAGGATTGGGGGGGCGAACACCGGGGAGCTGTTTTTT.